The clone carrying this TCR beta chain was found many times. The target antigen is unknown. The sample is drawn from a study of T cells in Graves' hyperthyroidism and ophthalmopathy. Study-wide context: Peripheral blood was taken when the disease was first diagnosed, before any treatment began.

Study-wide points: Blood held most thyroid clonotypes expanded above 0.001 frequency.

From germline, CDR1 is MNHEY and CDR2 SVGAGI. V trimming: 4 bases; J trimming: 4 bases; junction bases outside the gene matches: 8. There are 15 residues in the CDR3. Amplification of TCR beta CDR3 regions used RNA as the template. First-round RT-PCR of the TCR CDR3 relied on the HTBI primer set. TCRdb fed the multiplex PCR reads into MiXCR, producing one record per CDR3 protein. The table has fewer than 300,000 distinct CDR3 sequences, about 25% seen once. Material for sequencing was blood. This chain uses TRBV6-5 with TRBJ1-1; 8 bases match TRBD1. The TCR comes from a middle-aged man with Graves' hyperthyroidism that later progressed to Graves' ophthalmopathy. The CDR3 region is CASSWAPDRGTEAFF. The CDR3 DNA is TGTGCCAGCAGTTGGGCCCCAGACAGGGGCACTGAAGCTTTCTTT.